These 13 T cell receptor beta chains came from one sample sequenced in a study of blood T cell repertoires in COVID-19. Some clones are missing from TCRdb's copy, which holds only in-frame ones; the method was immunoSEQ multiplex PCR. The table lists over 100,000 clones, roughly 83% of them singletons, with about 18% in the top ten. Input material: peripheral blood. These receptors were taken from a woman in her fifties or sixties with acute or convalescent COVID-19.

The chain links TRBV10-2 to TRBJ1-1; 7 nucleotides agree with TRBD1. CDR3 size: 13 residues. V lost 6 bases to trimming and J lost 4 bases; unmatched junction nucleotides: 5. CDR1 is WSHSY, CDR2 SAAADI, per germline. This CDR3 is CASRAGGSTEAFF. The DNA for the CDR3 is TGCGCCAGCAGGGCAGGGGGGAGCACTGAAGCTTTCTTT.

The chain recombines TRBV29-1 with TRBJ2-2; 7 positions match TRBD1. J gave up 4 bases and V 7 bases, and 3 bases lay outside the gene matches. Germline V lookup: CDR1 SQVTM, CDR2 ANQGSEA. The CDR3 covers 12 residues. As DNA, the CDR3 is TGCAGCGGAACAGGGGTCACCGGGGAGCTGTTTTTT. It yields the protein CSGTGVTGELFF.

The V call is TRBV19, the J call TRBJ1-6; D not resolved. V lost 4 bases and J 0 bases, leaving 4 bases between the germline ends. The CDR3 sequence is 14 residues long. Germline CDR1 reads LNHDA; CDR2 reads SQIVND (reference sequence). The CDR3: CASSKSSYNSPLHF. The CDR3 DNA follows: TGTGCCAGTAGTAAGAGCTCCTATAATTCACCCCTCCACTTT.

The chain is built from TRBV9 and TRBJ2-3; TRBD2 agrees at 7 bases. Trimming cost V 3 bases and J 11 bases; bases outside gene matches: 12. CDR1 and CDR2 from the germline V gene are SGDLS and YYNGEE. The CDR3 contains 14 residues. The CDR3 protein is CASSDLAAAGVQYF. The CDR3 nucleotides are TGTGCCAGCAGCGACCTAGCGGCCGCGGGGGTGCAGTATTTT. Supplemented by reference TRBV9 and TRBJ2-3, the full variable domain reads DSGVTQTPKHLITATGQRVTLRCSPRSGDLSVYWYQQSLDQGLQFLIQYYNGEERAKGNILERFSAQQFPDLHSELNLSSLELGDSALYFCASSDLAAAGVQYFGPGTRLTVL.

Here the CDR3 DNA reads TGCGCCAGCAGCTTGGGGACAGGGATTACTCACTATGGCTACACCTTC. Encoded protein: CASSLGTGITHYGYTF. The chain has TRBV5-1 and TRBJ1-2; 8 nucleotides agree with TRBD1. The CDR3 covers 16 residues. Unmatched junction bases numbered 7, after V lost 0 bases and J lost 3 bases. The germline V gene encodes CDR1 SGHRS and CDR2 YFSETQ.

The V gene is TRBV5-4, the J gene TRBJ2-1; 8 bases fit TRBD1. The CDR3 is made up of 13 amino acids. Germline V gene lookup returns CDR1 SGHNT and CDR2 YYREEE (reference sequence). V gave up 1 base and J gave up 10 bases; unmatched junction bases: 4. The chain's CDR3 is CASSLRDRTEQFF. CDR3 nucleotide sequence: TGTGCCAGCAGCTTGAGGGACAGGACCGAGCAGTTCTTC.

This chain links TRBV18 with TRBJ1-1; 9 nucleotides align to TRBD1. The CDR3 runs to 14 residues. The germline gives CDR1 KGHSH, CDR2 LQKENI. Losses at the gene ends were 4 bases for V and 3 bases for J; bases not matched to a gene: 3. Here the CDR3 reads CASSRQGGDTEAFF. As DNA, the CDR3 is TGTGCCAGCTCACGACAGGGGGGGGACACTGAAGCTTTCTTT.

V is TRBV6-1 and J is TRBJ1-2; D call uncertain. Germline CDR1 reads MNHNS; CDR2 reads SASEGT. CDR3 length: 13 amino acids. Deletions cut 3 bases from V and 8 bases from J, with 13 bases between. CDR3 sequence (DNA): TGTGCCAGCAGTGACCAGCTACGGAGCGGCTACACCTTC. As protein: CASSDQLRSGYTF.

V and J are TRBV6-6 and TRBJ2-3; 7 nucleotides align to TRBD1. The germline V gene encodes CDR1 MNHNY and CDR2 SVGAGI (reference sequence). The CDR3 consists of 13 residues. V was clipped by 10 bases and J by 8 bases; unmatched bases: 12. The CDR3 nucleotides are TGTGCCATCACAGGGGTTGGGTCAGGTACGCAGTATTTT. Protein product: CAITGVGSGTQYF.

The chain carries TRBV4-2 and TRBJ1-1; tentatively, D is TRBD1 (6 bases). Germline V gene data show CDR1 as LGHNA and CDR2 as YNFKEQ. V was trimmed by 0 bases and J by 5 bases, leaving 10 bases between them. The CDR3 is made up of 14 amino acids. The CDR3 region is CASSQEQGRTEAFF. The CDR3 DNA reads TGTGCCAGCAGCCAAGAACAGGGTAGAACTGAAGCTTTCTTT.

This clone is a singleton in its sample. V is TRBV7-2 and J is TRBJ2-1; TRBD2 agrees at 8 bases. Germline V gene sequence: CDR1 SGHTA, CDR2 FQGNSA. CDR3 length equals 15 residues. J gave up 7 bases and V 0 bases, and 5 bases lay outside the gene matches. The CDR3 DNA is TGTGCCAGCAGCTTAGCAGGGACTAGTAAAAATGAGCAGTTCTTC. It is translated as CASSLAGTSKNEQFF.

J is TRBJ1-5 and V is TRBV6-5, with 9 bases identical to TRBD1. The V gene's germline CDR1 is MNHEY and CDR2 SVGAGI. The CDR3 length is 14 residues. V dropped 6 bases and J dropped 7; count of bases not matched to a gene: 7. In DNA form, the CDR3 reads TGTGCCAGCAGCCCGGGACAGGGAGTACAGCCCCAGCATTTT. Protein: CASSPGQGVQPQHF.

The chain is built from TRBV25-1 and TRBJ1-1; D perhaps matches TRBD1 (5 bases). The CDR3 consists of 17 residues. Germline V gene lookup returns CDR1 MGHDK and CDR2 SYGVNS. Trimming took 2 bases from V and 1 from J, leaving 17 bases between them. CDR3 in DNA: TGTGCCAGCAGTGAACTGTTGGGGGGTAGAGGGAACACTGAAGCTTTCTTT. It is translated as CASSELLGGRGNTEAFF.